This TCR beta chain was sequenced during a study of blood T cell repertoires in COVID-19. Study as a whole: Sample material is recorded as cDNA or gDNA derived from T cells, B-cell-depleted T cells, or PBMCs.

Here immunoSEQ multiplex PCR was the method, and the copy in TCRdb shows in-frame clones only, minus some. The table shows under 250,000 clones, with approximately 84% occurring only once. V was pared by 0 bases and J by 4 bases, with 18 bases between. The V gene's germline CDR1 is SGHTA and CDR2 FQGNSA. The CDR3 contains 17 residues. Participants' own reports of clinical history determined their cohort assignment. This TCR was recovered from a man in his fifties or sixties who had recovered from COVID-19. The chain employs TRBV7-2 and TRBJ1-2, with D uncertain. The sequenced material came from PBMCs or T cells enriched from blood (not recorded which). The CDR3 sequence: CASSLAPGAPSTYGYTF. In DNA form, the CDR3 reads TGTGCCAGCAGCTTAGCGCCAGGCGCCCCATCTACCTATGGCTACACCTTC.